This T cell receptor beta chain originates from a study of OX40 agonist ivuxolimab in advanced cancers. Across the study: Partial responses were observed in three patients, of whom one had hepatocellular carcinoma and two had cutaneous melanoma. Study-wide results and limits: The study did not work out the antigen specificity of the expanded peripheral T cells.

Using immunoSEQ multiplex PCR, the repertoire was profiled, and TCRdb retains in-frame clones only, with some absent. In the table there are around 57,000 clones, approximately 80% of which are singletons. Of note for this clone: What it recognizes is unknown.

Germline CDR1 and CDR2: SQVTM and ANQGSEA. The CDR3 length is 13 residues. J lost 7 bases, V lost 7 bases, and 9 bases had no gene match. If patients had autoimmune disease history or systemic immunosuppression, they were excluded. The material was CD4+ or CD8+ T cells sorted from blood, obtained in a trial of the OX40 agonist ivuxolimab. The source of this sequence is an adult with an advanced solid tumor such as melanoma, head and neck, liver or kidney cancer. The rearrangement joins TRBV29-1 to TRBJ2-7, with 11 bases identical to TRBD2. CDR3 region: CSAVGTSGLEQYF. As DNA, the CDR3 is TGCAGCGCTGTTGGGACTAGCGGTTTGGAGCAGTACTTC.